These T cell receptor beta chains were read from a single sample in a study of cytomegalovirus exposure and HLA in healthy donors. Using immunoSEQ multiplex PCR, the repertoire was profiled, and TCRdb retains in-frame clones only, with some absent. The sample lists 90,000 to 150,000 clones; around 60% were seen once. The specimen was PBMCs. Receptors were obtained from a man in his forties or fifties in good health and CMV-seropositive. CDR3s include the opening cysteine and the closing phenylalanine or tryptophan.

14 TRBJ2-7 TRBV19 CASSIVAGGYEQYF
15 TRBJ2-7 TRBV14 CASSHLGGVEVEQYF
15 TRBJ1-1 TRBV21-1 CASSKAGHLNTEAFF
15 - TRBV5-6 CASSLSGLPDYEQYF
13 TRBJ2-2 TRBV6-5 CASSSTLTGELFF
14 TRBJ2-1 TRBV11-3 CASSLDLGGDEQFF
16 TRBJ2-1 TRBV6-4 CASSDSSSGSWDEQFF
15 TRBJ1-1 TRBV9 CASSVEGTALTEAFF
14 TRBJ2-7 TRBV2 CASSRGLGGYEQYF
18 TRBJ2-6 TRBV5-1 CASSLGNSLTSGANVLTF
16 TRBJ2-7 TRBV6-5 CASSYSTGTPSYEQYF
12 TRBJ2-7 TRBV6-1 CASSPFTYEQYF
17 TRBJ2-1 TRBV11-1 CASSTGTSGSSYNEQFF
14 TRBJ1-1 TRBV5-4 CASSLDRGDTEAFF
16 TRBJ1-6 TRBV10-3 CAISEAAFSYNSPLHF
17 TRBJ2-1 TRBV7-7 CASSLGTSGTLYYEQFF
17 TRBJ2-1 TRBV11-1 CASSLVLTSGIYNEQFF
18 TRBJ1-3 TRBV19 CASSTRDRGRLAGNTIYF
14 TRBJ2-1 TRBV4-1 CASSQVQRYNEQFF
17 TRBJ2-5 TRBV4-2 CASSQEVARGGVETQYF
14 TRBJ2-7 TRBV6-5 CASSYSWDSYEQYF
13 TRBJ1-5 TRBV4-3 CASSQQEDQPQHF
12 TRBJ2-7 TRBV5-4 CASISFGGEQYF
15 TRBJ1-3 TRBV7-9 CASSGPGGLGNTIYF
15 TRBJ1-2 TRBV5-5 CASSSGPGYNYGYTF
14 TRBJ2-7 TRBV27 CASSRTGEVYEQYF
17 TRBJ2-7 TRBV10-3 CAINDGTSGGASYEQYF
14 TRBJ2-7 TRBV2 CASTPPGGGYEQYF
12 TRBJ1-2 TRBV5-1 CASSSYRDGYTF